Given below is one T cell receptor beta chain in context. No antigen is known for it. V lost 2 bases to trimming and J lost 3 bases; unmatched junction nucleotides: 4. CDR3 size: 14 residues. Germline V gives CDR1 MNHNS, CDR2 SASEGT. An amount of RNA that ranged from about 0.45 to 1 ug was reverse transcribed with random hexamers. The TCR beta CDR3 was amplified by immunoSEQ multiplex PCR across 54 Vbeta, 13 Jbeta. TCRdb processed the immunoSEQ multiplex PCR reads anew with MiXCR; each CDR3 protein has one entry. The table lists around 100,000 distinct CDR3 sequences, about 96% of them singletons. This sample was included in a study of CD8 T cells in Susac syndrome. About the study: Among the Susac syndrome patients sequenced, six had active disease and about eight were in remission. Study conclusions and caveats: TCR sequencing and HLA analysis covered a relatively small number of individuals.

Sample: CD8+ T cells from PBMCs. This clonotype was obtained from a human donor with Susac syndrome. This sequence joins TRBV6-1 and TRBJ2-7; TRBD2 matches at 7 bases. CDR3 sequence: CASSELAENYEQYF. The CDR3 DNA follows: TGTGCCAGCAGTGAACTAGCGGAGAACTACGAGCAGTACTTC.